This TCR beta chain stems from a study of a mutant IDH1 vaccine in newly diagnosed glioma. Background on the study: The first vaccination came 4-6 weeks after radiotherapy alone, or with temozolomide cycles. Most had both radiotherapy and temozolomide beforehand; others had only one.

Study-level points and caveats: Evidence of vaccine-induced immune responses was documented in nearly 95% of patients.

The protocol was immunoSEQ multiplex PCR, while the TCRdb copy is restricted to in-frame clones and leaves out a portion. The data show around 120,000 clones, over 75% seen once. About this clone: The antigen remains unidentified.

Time point described: week 11, during vaccination. Vaccination comprised doses that each held 300 ug of mutant IDH1 20-mer peptide, plus topical imiquimod. New WHO grade 3 or 4 astrocytomas that were IDH1-mutant and ATRX-lost had been found in donors. There are 15 residues in the CDR3. Germline CDR1 is LNHDA and CDR2 is SQIVND (reference sequence). V was clipped by 5 bases and J by 0 bases; unmatched bases: 6. The receptor comes from a man aged 35 to 55 with glioma. Sequenced here: PBMCs, sampled from a glioma patient whose treatment included an IDH1 peptide vaccine. This rearrangement joins TRBV19 to TRBJ1-2; 7 bases match TRBD1. For the CDR3, the DNA is TGTGCCAGTAGTCCTTGGGACAGCGCTAACTATGGCTACACCTTC. Encoded protein: CASSPWDSANYGYTF.